The 29 T cell receptor beta chains listed next were all sequenced from one sample in a study of graft-versus-host responses after intestinal transplantation. Generated by immunoSEQ multiplex PCR, the TCRdb table keeps only in-frame clones and is missing some. This sample yields under 20,000 clones, of which approximately 86% are seen a single time; 40% to 60% belongs to the top ten. Source: bone marrow, taken roughly 130 days after transplant. These TCRs come from a human patient who received an intestinal transplant, so some T cells may come from the graft donor.

The chain links TRBV7-6 to TRBJ2-7, with a tentative D call TRBD2 (6 bases). The V and J ends lost 4 bases and 2 bases respectively, with 12 bases between them. Germline V gene lookup returns CDR1 SGHVS and CDR2 FNYEAQ. The CDR3 sequence is 14 residues long. The CDR3: CASSWSSGAYEQYF. In nucleotides, the CDR3 is TGTGCCAGCAGCTGGAGTAGCGGAGCCTACGAGCAGTACTTC.

V and J are TRBV7-3 and TRBJ2-5, with 9 bases lining up with TRBD2. The CDR3 covers 19 residues. J lost 0 bases, V lost 4 bases, and 15 bases had no gene match. Per germline, CDR1 SGHTA and CDR2 FQGTGA. This chain's CDR3 is CASSSTFTSGPKYQETQYF. The CDR3 nucleotides read TGTGCCAGCAGCTCAACGTTCACTAGCGGGCCGAAGTACCAAGAGACCCAGTACTTC.

The chain combines TRBV27 with TRBJ2-3; tentatively, D is TRBD1 (6 bases). Germline assignment: CDR1 MNHEY and CDR2 SMNVEV (reference sequence). V was pared by 3 bases and J by 4 bases, with 14 bases between. This CDR3 is built from 15 residues. The CDR3 loop is CASSFRAGESDTQYF. The CDR3 nucleotides read TGTGCCAGCAGTTTTCGGGCAGGGGAATCAGATACGCAGTATTTT.

The rearrangement uses TRBV2 and TRBJ2-3, with D perhaps matching TRBD1 (6 bases). Trimming removed 6 bases from V and 5 bases from J, with 12 bases in between. The length of the CDR3 is 13 residues. The germline V gene encodes CDR1 SNHLY and CDR2 FYNNEI. The DNA for the CDR3 is TGTGCCAGCAGCACTGACAGGCGAGATACGCAGTATTTT. It is translated as CASSTDRRDTQYF. Based on the CDR3 plus reference TRBV2 and TRBJ2-3, the full variable domain is EPEVTQTPSHQVTQMGQEVILRCVPISNHLYFYWYRQILGQKVEFLVSFYNNEISEKSEIFDDQFSVERPDGSNFTLKIRSTKLEDSAMYFCASSTDRRDTQYFGPGTRLTVL.

This clone was seen a single time. The chain employs TRBV7-8 and TRBJ1-3; D perhaps matches TRBD1 (5 bases). CDR3 length: 16 residues. Trimming removed 4 bases at V and 0 bases at J, with 13 bases between. Germline V gene sequence: CDR1 SGHVS, CDR2 FQNEAQ. The CDR3 bases are TGTGCCAGCAGCTGGGGGAGACTCAGCTCTGGAAACACCATATATTTT. Translation: CASSWGRLSSGNTIYF. The full variable domain, completed using reference TRBV7-8 and TRBJ1-3, is GAGVSQSPRYKVAKRGQDVALRCDPISGHVSLFWYQQALGQGPEFLTYFQNEAQLDKSGLPSDRFFAERPEGSVSTLKIQRTQQEDSAVYLCASSWGRLSSGNTIYFGEGSWLTVV.

V gene TRBV21-1 combines with J gene TRBJ1-5. TRBV21-1 is a pseudogene locus. The CDR3 contains 15 residues. CDR3 protein: CANRGGQDSNQPQHF. CDR3 sequence (DNA): TGTGCCAACAGAGGGGGGCAGGACAGCAATCAGCCCCAGCATTTT.

For this clone: A read error may account for a junction end that differs from germline. This chain connects TRBV7-7 to TRBJ2-7; D perhaps matches TRBD1 (6 bases). The germline CDR1 and CDR2 sequences are SSHAT and FNYEAQ (reference sequence). The CDR3 is 13 amino acids. In DNA form, the CDR3 reads TGTGCTAGCAGCTTCTACAGGGACTACGAGCAGTACTTC. Protein sequence: CASSFYRDYEQYF.

The chain employs TRBV11-2 and TRBJ1-2; D is unresolved. CDR3 length: 13 amino acids. Trimming cost V 2 bases and J 0 bases, with 4 bases left between them. Germline V lookup: CDR1 SGHAT, CDR2 FQNNGV. As DNA, the CDR3 is TGTGCCAGCAGCTTACAGGCTAACTATGGCTACACCTTC. Translating gives CASSLQANYGYTF.

The chain's CDR3 is CASRGGGHTEAFF. The CDR3 DNA sequence: TGTGCCAGTAGAGGGGGGGGGCACACTGAAGCTTTCTTT. The rearrangement uses TRBV6-1 and TRBJ1-1, with D possibly TRBD1 on 6 matching bases. V was clipped by 9 bases and J by 3 bases, with 14 bases between them. CDR3 length: 13 residues. The germline V gene encodes CDR1 MNHNS and CDR2 SASEGT.

For this clone: One end of the junction is discordant with germline, which a read error may explain. CDR3 bases: TGTGCCAGCAGTGAACCGGGATCCTCCTACGAGCAGCACTTC. It codes for CASSEPGSSYEQHF. V is TRBV6-1 and J is TRBJ2-7; perhaps TRBD2 as D (5 bases). The CDR3 sequence is 14 residues long. From germline, CDR1 is MNHNS and CDR2 SASEGT.

The J gene is TRBJ2-4, the V gene TRBV4-3, with 7 bases lining up with TRBD2. The CDR3 runs to 17 residues. With 2 bases clipped from V and 0 bases from J, the junction kept 7 bases outside the gene matches. The germline V gene encodes CDR1 LGHNA and CDR2 YSLEER. Here the CDR3 DNA reads TGCGCCAGCAGCCAATCTGGGCGGGAGTTAGCCAAAAACATTCAGTACTTC. This sequence encodes CASSQSGRELAKNIQYF.

The J gene is TRBJ1-3, the V gene TRBV5-1; D uncertain. V shed 4 bases and J shed 0 bases, with 11 bases lying between them. CDR3 length equals 15 residues. Per the germline V gene, CDR1 is SGHRS and CDR2 is YFSETQ. The CDR3 loop reads CASSLTTGSGNTIYF. In nucleotides, the CDR3 is TGCGCCAGCAGCCTTACGACGGGCTCTGGAAACACCATATATTTT.

This clone appeared a few times. This rearrangement joins TRBV6-6 to TRBJ2-1, with D tentatively TRBD2 (5 bases). CDR3 length: 15 residues. Trimming removed 6 bases at V and 0 bases at J, with 12 bases between. Germline values: CDR1 MNHNY, CDR2 SVGAGI (reference sequence). This CDR3 reads CASSLSGSSYNEQFF. The CDR3 region has the DNA TGTGCCAGCAGCCTCAGCGGAAGCTCCTACAATGAGCAGTTCTTC.

V is TRBV5-4 and J is TRBJ2-6; 7 bases line up with TRBD1. Germline assignment: CDR1 SGHNT and CDR2 YYREEE (reference sequence). V gave up 7 bases and J gave up 4 bases; unmatched junction bases: 11. The length of the CDR3 is 16 residues. This chain's CDR3 is CASSWDSFSGANVLTF. CDR3 DNA sequence: TGTGCCAGCTCTTGGGACAGCTTTTCGGGGGCCAACGTCCTGACTTTC.

The chain links TRBV5-1 to TRBJ2-3; 7 nucleotides align to TRBD2. The CDR3 is 14 residues long. V lost 3 bases to trimming and J lost 3 bases; unmatched junction nucleotides: 4. The V gene's germline CDR1 is SGHRS and CDR2 YFSETQ. This CDR3 reads CASSSGTTTDTQYF. The CDR3 DNA reads as TGCGCCAGCAGCTCCGGGACTACGACAGATACGCAGTATTTT.

The chain combines TRBV28 with TRBJ2-1, with D perhaps TRBD2 (7 bases). The length of the CDR3 is 17 residues. Between the trimmed V and J ends, which lost 6 bases and 7 bases, there was a span of 25 bases. Per the germline V gene, CDR1 is MDHEN and CDR2 is SYDVKM. The CDR3 here is CASSPKRGGGGRNEQFF. CDR3 nucleotides: TGTGCCAGCAGCCCCAAACGTGGAGGGGGGGGCCGTAATGAGCAGTTCTTC.

The chain combines TRBV6-1 with TRBJ1-1; D remains ambiguous. The CDR3 totals 17 residues. Germline lookup yields CDR1 MNHNS and CDR2 SASEGT. V was trimmed by 3 bases and J by 0 bases, leaving 17 bases between them. The CDR3 region has the DNA TGTGCCAGCAGTGATGATCATACCGGGAGAATGAACACTGAAGCTTTCTTT. Amino acid sequence: CASSDDHTGRMNTEAFF.

The chain uses TRBV9 and TRBJ2-7; 10 bases are a match to TRBD2. After removal of 0 bases from V and 7 bases from J, the junction contained 7 bases not matched to a gene. CDR3 length equals 15 residues. Looked up from germline, CDR1 is SGDLS and CDR2 is YYNGEE. The CDR3, as DNA: TGTGCCAGCAGCGTAGCTAGCGGGGGCCCCTGGGAGCAGTACTTC. Translation: CASSVASGGPWEQYF.

DNA of the CDR3: TGTGCCAGCAGTTCTACGGGGGGTTACGAGCAGTACTTC. Translated, it gives CASSSTGGYEQYF. The V call is TRBV28, the J call TRBJ2-7, with 7 nucleotides matching TRBD2. With 4 bases clipped from V and 4 bases from J, the junction kept 4 bases outside the gene matches. CDR1 and CDR2 from the germline V gene are MDHEN and SYDVKM. The CDR3 loop spans 13 amino acids.

The rearrangement joins TRBV15 to TRBJ2-7; D not certain. Trimming took 8 bases from V and 1 from J, leaving 12 bases between them. Germline CDR1 is LNHNV and CDR2 is YYDKDF (reference sequence). This CDR3 has 13 residues. The CDR3 DNA reads TGTGCCACCGCGCCACCGTATTCCTACGAGCAGTACTTC. It translates to CATAPPYSYEQYF.

The rearrangement joins TRBV6-5 to TRBJ2-5; D is possibly TRBD1 (5 bases). The J call may not be correct, given that the DNA end is closer to TRBJ2-7. CDR1 and CDR2 from the germline V gene are MNHEY and SVGAGI. The CDR3 loop spans 15 amino acids. The CDR3 coding sequence is TGTGCCAGCAGTTATGGGGCAGCCCCCTTGTACGAGCAGTACTTC. As protein: CASSYGAAPLYEQYF.

The chain couples TRBV15 to TRBJ2-3; tentatively, D is TRBD1 or TRBD2 (5 bases each). CDR3 length: 16 amino acids. V shed 1 base and J shed 3 bases, with 14 bases lying between them. Per germline, CDR1 LNHNV and CDR2 YYDKDF (reference sequence). The CDR3 DNA reads TGTGCCACCAGCAGAGCCCAGGGACGGGTGACAGATACGCAGTATTTT. It specifies CATSRAQGRVTDTQYF. Drawing the rest from reference TRBV15 and TRBJ2-3, the complete variable domain is DAMVIQNPRYQVTQFGKPVTLSCSQTLNHNVMYWYQQKSSQAPKLLFHYYDKDFNNEADTPDNFQSRRPNTSFCFLDIRSPGLGDTAMYLCATSRAQGRVTDTQYFGPGTRLTVL.

The chain recombines TRBV7-9 with TRBJ2-1; 10 positions agree with TRBD1. CDR1 and CDR2 from the germline V gene are SEHNR and FQNEAQ (reference sequence). The CDR3 runs 15 residues. The V segment lost 5 bases and the J segment 8 bases; nucleotides outside the gene matches: 9. CDR3 DNA: TGTGCCAGCAGCCCCCGGGACAGGGGCGGCGATGAGCAGTTCTTC. Residues: CASSPRDRGGDEQFF.

This clone was detected once. This rearrangement joins TRBV9 to TRBJ1-1; D uncertain. Germline CDR1 reads SGDLS; CDR2 reads YYNGEE. Trimming left V 0 bases short and J 1 base short, with 7 bases between. CDR3 length equals 14 residues. In DNA form, the CDR3 reads TGTGCCAGCAGCGTAGGGGTTACGAACACTGAAGCTTTCTTT. This encodes CASSVGVTNTEAFF.

This rearrangement joins TRBV9 to TRBJ2-7, with 10 nucleotides matching TRBD1. Germline values: CDR1 SGDLS, CDR2 YYNGEE. V shed 5 bases and J 3 bases; nucleotides not matched to a gene: 8. The CDR3 contains 15 residues. CDR3 sequence (DNA): TGTGCCAGCAGTCCACCGGGACAGGGGAGCTACGAGCAGTACTTC. As protein: CASSPPGQGSYEQYF.

The CDR3 DNA sequence: TGTGCCACCTCCCCAATTCCCACTGGGGCCAACGTCCTGACTTTC. Its protein is CATSPIPTGANVLTF. The rearrangement links TRBV19 to TRBJ2-6; no clear D gene. Germline loops: CDR1 LNHDA, CDR2 SQIVND (reference sequence). The CDR3 sequence is 15 residues long. Trimming stripped 10 bases from V and 2 bases from J, with 15 bases between. The variable domain in full, completed from reference TRBV19 and TRBJ2-6, reads DGGITQSPKYLFRKEGQNVTLSCEQNLNHDAMYWYRQDPGQGLRLIYYSQIVNDFQKGDIAEGYSVSREKKESFPLTVTSAQKNPTAFYLCATSPIPTGANVLTFGAGSRLTVL.

V gene TRBV6-5 combines with J gene TRBJ1-4; 9 positions match TRBD1. Germline lookup yields CDR1 MNHEY and CDR2 SVGAGI. There are 14 residues in the CDR3. Germline trimming cut 6 bases from V and 8 bases from J; bases unmatched to any gene: 7. CDR3 bases: TGTGCCAGCAGCCGAGACAGGGGGGAGGAAAAACTGTTTTTT. Its protein is CASSRDRGEEKLFF.

The chain combines TRBV28 with TRBJ2-7; D tentatively reads TRBD1 or TRBD2 (5 bases each). This CDR3 comprises 15 residues. CDR1 MDHEN and CDR2 SYDVKM come from the germline V gene. Trimming cost V 7 bases and J 3 bases, with 19 bases left between them. The CDR3 bases are TGTGCCAGCATCCCCCGCCTCCGGGACGGCTACGAGCAGTACTTC. This codes for CASIPRLRDGYEQYF.

This clone turned up a few times. J is TRBJ2-5 and V is TRBV29-1; no clear D gene. CDR1 and CDR2 from the germline V gene are SQVTM and ANQGSEA. The CDR3 covers 11 residues. Trimming took off 4 bases at V and 5 bases at J, with 8 bases between the two ends. CDR3 sequence (DNA): TGCAGCGTTGCTGCGAAGGAGACCCAGTACTTC. Its protein is CSVAAKETQYF.